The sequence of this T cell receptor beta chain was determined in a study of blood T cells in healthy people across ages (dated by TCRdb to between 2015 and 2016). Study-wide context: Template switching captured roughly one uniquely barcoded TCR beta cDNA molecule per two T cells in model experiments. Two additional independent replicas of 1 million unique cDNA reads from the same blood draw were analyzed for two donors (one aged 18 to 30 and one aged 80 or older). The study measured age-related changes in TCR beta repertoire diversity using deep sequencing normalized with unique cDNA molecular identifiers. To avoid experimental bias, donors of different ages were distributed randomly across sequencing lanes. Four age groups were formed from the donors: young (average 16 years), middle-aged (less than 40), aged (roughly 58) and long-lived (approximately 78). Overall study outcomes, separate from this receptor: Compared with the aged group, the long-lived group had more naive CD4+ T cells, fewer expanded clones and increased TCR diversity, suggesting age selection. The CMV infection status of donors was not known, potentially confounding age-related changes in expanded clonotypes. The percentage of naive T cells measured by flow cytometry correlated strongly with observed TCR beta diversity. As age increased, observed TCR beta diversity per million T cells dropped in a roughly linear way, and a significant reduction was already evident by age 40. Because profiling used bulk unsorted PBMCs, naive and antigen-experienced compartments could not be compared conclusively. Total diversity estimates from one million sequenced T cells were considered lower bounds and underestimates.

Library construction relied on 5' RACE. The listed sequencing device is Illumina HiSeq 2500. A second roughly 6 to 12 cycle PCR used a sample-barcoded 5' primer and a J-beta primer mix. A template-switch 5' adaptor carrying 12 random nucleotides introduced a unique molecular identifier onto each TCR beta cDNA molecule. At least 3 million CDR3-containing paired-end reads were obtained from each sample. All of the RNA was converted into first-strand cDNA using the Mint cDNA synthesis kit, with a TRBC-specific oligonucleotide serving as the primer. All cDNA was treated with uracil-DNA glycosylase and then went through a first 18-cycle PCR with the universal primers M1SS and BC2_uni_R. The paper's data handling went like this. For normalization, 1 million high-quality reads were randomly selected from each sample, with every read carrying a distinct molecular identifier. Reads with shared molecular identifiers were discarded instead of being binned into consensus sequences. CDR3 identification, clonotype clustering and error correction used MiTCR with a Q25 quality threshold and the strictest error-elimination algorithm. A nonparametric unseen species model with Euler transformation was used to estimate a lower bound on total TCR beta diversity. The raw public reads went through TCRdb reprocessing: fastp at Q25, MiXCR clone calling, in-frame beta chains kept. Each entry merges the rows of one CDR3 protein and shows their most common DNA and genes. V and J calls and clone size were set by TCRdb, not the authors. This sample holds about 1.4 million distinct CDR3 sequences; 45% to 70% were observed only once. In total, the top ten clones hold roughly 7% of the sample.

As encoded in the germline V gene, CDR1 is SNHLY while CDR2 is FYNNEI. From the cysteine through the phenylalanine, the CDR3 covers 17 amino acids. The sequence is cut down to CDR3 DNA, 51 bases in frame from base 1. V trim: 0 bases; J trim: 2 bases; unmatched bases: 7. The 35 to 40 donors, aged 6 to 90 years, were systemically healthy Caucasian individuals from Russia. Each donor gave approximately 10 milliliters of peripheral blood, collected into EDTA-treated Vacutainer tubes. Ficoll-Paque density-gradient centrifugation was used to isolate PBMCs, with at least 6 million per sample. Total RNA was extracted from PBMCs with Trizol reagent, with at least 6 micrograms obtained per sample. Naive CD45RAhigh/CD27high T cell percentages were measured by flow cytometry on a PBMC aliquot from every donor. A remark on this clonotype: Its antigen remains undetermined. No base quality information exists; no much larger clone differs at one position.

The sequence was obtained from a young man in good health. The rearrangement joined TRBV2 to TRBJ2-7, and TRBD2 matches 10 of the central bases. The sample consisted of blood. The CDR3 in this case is CASSEAAWTSGPYEQYF. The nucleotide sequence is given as TGTGCCAGCAGTGAAGCCGCATGGACTAGCGGACCCTACGAGCAGTACTTC. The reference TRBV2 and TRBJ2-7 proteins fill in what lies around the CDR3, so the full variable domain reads EPEVTQTPSHQVTQMGQEVILRCVPISNHLYFYWYRQILGQKVEFLVSFYNNEISEKSEIFDDQFSVERPDGSNFTLKIRSTKLEDSAMYFCASSEAAWTSGPYEQYFGPGTRLTVT.